The 24 T cell receptor beta chains given below trace back to one sample, sequenced in a study of blood T cell repertoires in COVID-19. Profiled with immunoSEQ multiplex PCR; TCRdb holds only in-frame clones, not every one. This table holds about 55,000 clones, 75% to 95% found once. Material for sequencing was peripheral blood. These receptors were obtained from a man between 40 and 49 years old with acute or convalescent COVID-19.

The rearrangement joins TRBV29-1 to TRBJ2-1; D ambiguous. The CDR3 has 13 amino acids. V gave up 8 bases and J gave up 10 bases, with 21 bases separating them. CDR1 and CDR2 from the germline V gene are SQVTM and ANQGSEA. Here the CDR3 reads CSHAMGSPNEQFF. The CDR3, as DNA: TGCAGCCACGCGATGGGCTCCCCCAACGAGCAGTTCTTC.

DNA of the CDR3: TGTGCCAGCTCACCCACCTCTAGCGGGAGGGCCGGTAGCTCCGGGGAGCTGTTTTTT. This encodes CASSPTSSGRAGSSGELFF. The chain is built from TRBV18 and TRBJ2-2, with 12 nucleotides matching TRBD2. The V gene end was trimmed by 3 bases and the J gene end by 6 bases; junction bases not matched to a gene: 14. Germline CDR1 is KGHSH and CDR2 is LQKENI. CDR3 size: 19 residues.

This rearrangement joins TRBV24-1 to TRBJ2-6; D is possibly TRBD2 (5 bases). CDR3 length equals 16 residues. The V end was cut by 3 bases, the J end by 0 bases, with 8 bases between. Per the germline V gene, CDR1 is KGHDR and CDR2 is SFDVKD. The DNA for the CDR3 is TGTGCCACCAGTGATCCGGGGAGCTCTGGGGCCAACGTCCTGACTTTC. This gives the protein CATSDPGSSGANVLTF.

This clone was recorded only once. The chain joins TRBV9 to TRBJ2-7; 7 nucleotides align to TRBD1. V was pared by 4 bases and J by 5 bases, with 6 bases of the junction left unmatched. Germline CDR1 reads SGDLS; CDR2 reads YYNGEE. The CDR3 runs 13 residues. The CDR3 DNA reads TGTGCCAGCAGCAGAACAGGGGACCACGAGCAGTACTTC. Translation: CASSRTGDHEQYF.

This chain joins TRBV19 and TRBJ2-1; possibly TRBD2 for D (5 bases). Deletions cut 4 bases from V and 7 bases from J, with 8 bases between. CDR1 and CDR2 (germline): LNHDA, SQIVND (reference sequence). The CDR3 runs 12 residues. The CDR3 coding sequence is TGTGCCAGTAGTACTGGACTTAATGAGCAGTTCTTC. It translates to CASSTGLNEQFF.

V usage is TRBV29-1 and J usage is TRBJ2-1, with D perhaps TRBD1 (6 bases). V dropped 6 bases and J dropped 3 bases, with 15 bases sitting between them. In germline, CDR1 is SQVTM, CDR2 ANQGSEA. CDR3 length equals 14 residues. In DNA form, the CDR3 reads TGCAGCGTCAACCGGGACACCAACTACAATGAGCAGTTCTTC. Protein sequence: CSVNRDTNYNEQFF.

The V gene is TRBV19, the J gene TRBJ1-2; 7 bases align to TRBD1. In germline, CDR1 is LNHDA, CDR2 SQIVND (reference sequence). The length of the CDR3 is 13 residues. V lost 5 bases and J lost 4; bases outside the gene matches: 4. The CDR3 sequence is CASSWDSPYGYTF. CDR3 bases: TGTGCCAGTAGTTGGGACAGCCCCTATGGCTACACCTTC.

The chain couples TRBV19 to TRBJ2-1, with unresolved D. Per germline, CDR1 LNHDA and CDR2 SQIVND (reference sequence). V was shortened by 3 bases and J by 9 bases, with 12 bases between the two germline ends. The CDR3 runs to 13 residues. The CDR3, as DNA: TGTGCCAGTAGTATTGGGCAGGCCAGTGAGCAGTTCTTC. This codes for CASSIGQASEQFF. Drawing the rest from reference TRBV19 and TRBJ2-1, the complete variable domain is DGGITQSPKYLFRKEGQNVTLSCEQNLNHDAMYWYRQDPGQGLRLIYYSQIVNDFQKGDIAEGYSVSREKKESFPLTVTSAQKNPTAFYLCASSIGQASEQFFGPGTRLTVL.

The V and J genes are TRBV6-5 and TRBJ1-6, with D possibly matching TRBD1 (6 bases). Germline V gene data show CDR1 as MNHEY and CDR2 as SVGAGI. Trimming stripped 2 bases from V and 7 bases from J, with 15 bases between. This CDR3 has 16 amino acids. Written as DNA, the CDR3 is TGTGCCAGCAGTTACGGGGTGGGGGCTGGGAATTCACCCCTCCACTTT. It translates to CASSYGVGAGNSPLHF.

The chain has TRBV15 and TRBJ2-7; 7 nucleotides match TRBD2. The germline V gene has CDR1 LNHNV and CDR2 YYDKDF (reference sequence). With V trimmed by 6 bases and J by 2 bases, 7 bases remained unmatched. CDR3 length: 14 residues. CDR3: CATRDPSGPYEQYF. DNA of the CDR3: TGTGCCACCAGAGATCCTAGCGGTCCCTACGAGCAGTACTTC.

This clone has a handful of counts. The gene calls are TRBV6-2 or TRBV6-3 and TRBJ1-6; D might be TRBD1 (6 bases). The germline CDR1 and CDR2 sequences are MNHEY and SVGEGT. Trimming removed 0 bases at V and 5 bases at J, with 8 bases between. CDR3 length: 15 residues. The CDR3 coding sequence is TGTGCCAGCAGTTACTCGTCAGGGGATAATTCACCCCTCCACTTT. It specifies CASSYSSGDNSPLHF.

This rearrangement joins TRBV6-5 to TRBJ2-7; D is possibly TRBD1 (6 bases). Trimming pared 2 bases from V and 4 bases from J, leaving 15 bases between. In germline, CDR1 is MNHEY, CDR2 SVGAGI. This CDR3 has 15 residues. The CDR3 protein is CASSYVAGAGYEQYF. The CDR3 coding sequence is TGTGCCAGCAGTTACGTCGCAGGGGCTGGGTACGAGCAGTACTTC.

The chain links TRBV24-1 to TRBJ2-2, with TRBD1 matching 7 bases. The CDR3 has 15 residues. Germline V gene lookup returns CDR1 KGHDR and CDR2 SFDVKD. J lost 6 bases, V lost 1 base, and 4 bases had no gene match. Here the CDR3 reads CATSDLRGQAGELFF. The CDR3 DNA is TGTGCCACCAGTGATTTAAGGGGGCAGGCCGGGGAGCTGTTTTTT.

The chain uses TRBV27 and TRBJ2-2; D call uncertain. The germline V gene encodes CDR1 MNHEY and CDR2 SMNVEV (reference sequence). This CDR3 is 14 amino acids long. Trimming shortened V by 3 bases and J by 0 bases, and 5 bases separated the two germline ends. The CDR3 here is CASSFSANTGELFF. CDR3 sequence (DNA): TGTGCCAGCAGTTTTTCCGCGAACACCGGGGAGCTGTTTTTT.

The chain couples TRBV29-1 to TRBJ2-7; 9 bases line up with TRBD1. With V trimmed by 2 bases and J by 3 bases, 5 bases remained unmatched. The length of the CDR3 is 14 residues. CDR1 SQVTM and CDR2 ANQGSEA come from the germline V gene. The CDR3, as DNA: TGCAGCGTTGAAATCCCGGGACAGGGCTACGAGCAGTACTTC. This translates into CSVEIPGQGYEQYF.

In nucleotides, the CDR3 is TGTGCCAGCAGCCTCCCAGCGGGGGGGCGGAATGAGCAGTTCTTC. It yields the protein CASSLPAGGRNEQFF. The chain employs TRBV27 and TRBJ2-1; 10 bases match TRBD2. This CDR3 region has 15 residues. Germline lookup yields CDR1 MNHEY and CDR2 SMNVEV (reference sequence). V was clipped by 6 bases and J by 7 bases; unmatched bases: 9.

This clone was seen a handful of times. V gene TRBV21-1 combines with J gene TRBJ1-6; TRBD1 was called by the table and not checked on the DNA. TRBV21-1 is given as a pseudogene. This CDR3 is 15 amino acids long. CDR3 amino acids: CASILSWDRNSPLHF. The DNA of the CDR3 is TGTGCCAGCATCCTAAGTTGGGACAGGAATTCACCCCTCCACTTT.

This clone is medium-sized. V and J are TRBV19 and TRBJ1-5, with a weak D call TRBD1 (6 bases). CDR3 length: 12 residues. V gave up 8 bases and J gave up 3 bases, with 8 bases separating them. Germline values: CDR1 LNHDA, CDR2 SQIVND (reference sequence). The CDR3 sequence is CASWDNNQPQHF. Written as DNA, the CDR3 is TGTGCCAGTTGGGACAACAATCAGCCCCAGCATTTT. Using reference TRBV19 and TRBJ1-5 for the parts outside the CDR3, the full variable domain is DGGITQSPKYLFRKEGQNVTLSCEQNLNHDAMYWYRQDPGQGLRLIYYSQIVNDFQKGDIAEGYSVSREKKESFPLTVTSAQKNPTAFYLCASWDNNQPQHFGDGTRLSIL.

This chain joins TRBV10-3 and TRBJ1-5, with D hard to call. V lost 5 bases, J lost 1 base, and 6 bases lay in between. The germline gives CDR1 ENHRY, CDR2 SYGVKD. This CDR3 has 13 residues. The CDR3 spells CAISPGSNQPQHF. CDR3 coding DNA: TGTGCCATCAGTCCCGGGAGCAATCAGCCCCAGCATTTT.

The rearrangement uses TRBV29-1 and TRBJ2-4, with D possibly TRBD2 on 6 matching bases. Trimming removed 6 bases from V and 1 base from J, with 13 bases in between. The germline V gene encodes CDR1 SQVTM and CDR2 ANQGSEA. CDR3 length: 14 amino acids. The CDR3 loop is CSVLTGVAKNIQYF. The CDR3 nucleotides read TGCAGCGTGCTTACGGGGGTGGCCAAAAACATTCAGTACTTC.

The V and J genes are TRBV11-2 and TRBJ2-1, with TRBD1 as a possible D gene (5 bases). The CDR3 has 16 amino acids. Germline values: CDR1 SGHAT, CDR2 FQNNGV. V shed 0 bases and J shed 0 bases, with 9 bases lying between them. The CDR3 sequence: CASSLDWGNSYNEQFF. The DNA for the CDR3 is TGTGCCAGCAGCTTAGATTGGGGCAACTCCTACAATGAGCAGTTCTTC.

The gene calls are TRBV19 and TRBJ2-3, with 8 bases aligning to TRBD2. The CDR3 is 15 residues long. From germline, CDR1 is LNHDA and CDR2 SQIVND (reference sequence). V dropped 6 bases and J dropped 4; count of bases not matched to a gene: 9. The CDR3: CASRKREMGADTQYF. CDR3 DNA: TGTGCCAGTAGGAAGCGGGAGATGGGTGCAGATACGCAGTATTTT.

V usage is TRBV9 and J usage is TRBJ2-1, with 16 bases lining up with TRBD2. Germline values: CDR1 SGDLS, CDR2 YYNGEE. The V segment lost 3 bases and the J segment 8 bases; nucleotides outside the gene matches: 8. The CDR3 sequence is 17 residues long. Here the CDR3 DNA reads TGTGCCAGCAGCGGGAAGGGGACTAGCGGGAGGGTATATGAGCAGTTCTTC. Amino acids: CASSGKGTSGRVYEQFF. Combining the CDR3 with reference TRBV9 and TRBJ2-1 gives the whole variable domain DSGVTQTPKHLITATGQRVTLRCSPRSGDLSVYWYQQSLDQGLQFLIQYYNGEERAKGNILERFSAQQFPDLHSELNLSSLELGDSALYFCASSGKGTSGRVYEQFFGPGTRLTVL.

This sequence joins TRBV18 and TRBJ2-3; 9 bases align to TRBD2. The CDR3 is 17 amino acids. The germline CDR1 and CDR2 sequences are KGHSH and LQKENI. V gave up 3 bases and J gave up 3 bases; unmatched junction bases: 10. As DNA, the CDR3 is TGTGCCAGCTCACCGAGTACGGGCGGGAGGGGAACAGATACGCAGTATTTT. Translation gives CASSPSTGGRGTDTQYF. Variable domain in full (rest from reference TRBV18 and TRBJ2-3): NAGVMQNPRHLVRRRGQEARLRCSPMKGHSHVYWYRQLPEEGLKFMVYLQKENIIDESGMPKERFSAEFPKEGPSILRIQQVVRGDSAAYFCASSPSTGGRGTDTQYFGPGTRLTVL.